The 16 T cell receptor beta chains reported below all come from one sample, sequenced in a study of blood T cell repertoires in COVID-19. The method was immunoSEQ multiplex PCR; TCRdb's version includes in-frame clones alone and lacks a portion of them. The sample holds roughly 230,000 clones; over 75% are singletons and the top ten take over 0.55%. The source material was peripheral blood. The receptors were gathered from a human donor in a cohort sampled during active COVID-19.

The V call is TRBV4-1, the J call TRBJ1-4; D is ambiguous. This CDR3 has 16 amino acids. Germline values: CDR1 MGHRA, CDR2 YSYEKL. V gave up 1 base and J gave up 0 bases, with 9 bases separating them. The CDR3 region is CASSQAPRTTNEKLFF. The CDR3 region has the DNA TGCGCCAGCAGCCAAGCCCCCAGGACAACTAATGAAAAACTGTTTTTT.

The chain links TRBV30 to TRBJ2-1; D gene ambiguous. Per germline, CDR1 GTSNPN and CDR2 SVGIG (reference sequence). This CDR3 region has 11 residues. Trimming stripped 2 bases from V and 8 bases from J, with 7 bases between. CDR3 in amino acids: CAWSPSYEQFF. The DNA of the CDR3 is TGTGCCTGGAGTCCCTCCTATGAGCAGTTCTTC.

The V call is TRBV11-3, the J call TRBJ2-7, with D possibly being TRBD2 (5 bases). Per germline, CDR1 SGHNT and CDR2 YENEEA. The germline V and J ends were trimmed by 5 bases and 2 bases, with 10 bases remaining between them. This CDR3 comprises 13 residues. CDR3 in DNA: TGTGCCAGCAGCACCCGGGAAGCCTACGAGCAGTACTTC. This codes for CASSTREAYEQYF.

V gene TRBV5-1 combines with J gene TRBJ2-2, with a weak D call TRBD1 (5 bases). Looked up from germline, CDR1 is SGHRS and CDR2 is YFSETQ. The CDR3 has 13 residues. The V and J ends lost 0 bases and 9 bases respectively, with 9 bases between them. CDR3 coding DNA: TGCGCCAGCAGCTTGGCAGGGTCCCGGGAGCTGTTTTTT. Protein product: CASSLAGSRELFF.

The J gene is TRBJ2-7, the V gene TRBV5-1, with 10 bases that match TRBD2. Germline V gives CDR1 SGHRS, CDR2 YFSETQ. This CDR3 region has 15 residues. The V gene end was trimmed by 4 bases and the J gene end by 4 bases; junction bases not matched to a gene: 8. CDR3 sequence: CASSHPAGGMYEQYF. CDR3 nucleotide sequence: TGCGCCAGCAGCCACCCAGCGGGGGGGATGTACGAGCAGTACTTC.

The sample holds a few counts of this clone. This sequence joins TRBV7-9 and TRBJ1-4; 9 bases map to TRBD1. The trim removed 4 bases at V and 6 bases at J, leaving 3 bases unmatched. The length of the CDR3 is 14 residues. The germline gives CDR1 SEHNR, CDR2 FQNEAQ (reference sequence). The CDR3 DNA follows: TGTGCCAGCAGCTGGGACAGGGAGTATGAAAAACTGTTTTTT. This translates into CASSWDREYEKLFF.

A note on this clone: The same CDR3 can be traced to other DNA sequences in this sample. This chain joins TRBV7-9 and TRBJ1-1; 10 bases are shared with TRBD1. Germline V gene sequence: CDR1 SEHNR, CDR2 FQNEAQ (reference sequence). The CDR3 runs to 15 residues. The J segment lost 1 base and the V segment lost 5 bases, leaving 4 bases of the junction unmatched. This CDR3 is CASSPRTGGNTEAFF. The CDR3 DNA is TGTGCCAGCAGCCCCCGGACAGGGGGGAACACTGAAGCTTTCTTT.

This clone was seen a few times. The chain has TRBV7-2 and TRBJ1-6, with TRBD1 as a possible D gene (6 bases). Trimming took 4 bases from V and 7 from J, leaving 17 bases between them. The length of the CDR3 is 16 residues. CDR1 is SGHTA, CDR2 FQGNSA, per germline. CDR3 DNA sequence: TGTGCCAGCAGCTCCAACGCCAGGGGCGCGAATTCACCCCTCCACTTT. Its translation is CASSSNARGANSPLHF.

This clone was seen a single time. The V gene is TRBV28, the J gene TRBJ1-1, with TRBD1 matching over 7 bases. The V segment lost 5 bases and the J segment 4 bases; nucleotides outside the gene matches: 10. This CDR3 comprises 15 residues. CDR1 is MDHEN and CDR2 is SYDVKM in the germline V gene. The CDR3 DNA is TGTGCCAGCAGTCCAAGAGGGACAGTGGGCACTGAAGCTTTCTTT. It yields the protein CASSPRGTVGTEAFF.

This chain joins TRBV28 and TRBJ1-6; 7 bases agree with TRBD1. With 7 bases clipped from V and 0 bases from J, the junction kept 6 bases outside the gene matches. The CDR3 is made up of 16 amino acids. Germline V CDR1 and CDR2: MDHEN, SYDVKM. The DNA of the CDR3 is TGTGCCAGCACCGGATCAGGGGGCTCCTATAATTCACCCCTCCACTTT. Its translation is CASTGSGGSYNSPLHF.

The V call is TRBV20-1, the J call TRBJ2-7, with 7 bases fitting TRBD1. V lost 3 bases and J lost 5; bases outside the gene matches: 7. CDR1 and CDR2 (germline): DFQATT, SNEGSKA (reference sequence). The CDR3 runs to 13 residues. CDR3 sequence reads: CSASRDSFDEQYF. In DNA form, the CDR3 reads TGCAGTGCTAGTAGGGACAGTTTCGACGAGCAGTACTTC.

J is TRBJ1-2 and V is TRBV19; D unclear. Germline-derived CDR1 and CDR2 are LNHDA and SQIVND (reference sequence). The CDR3 covers 14 residues. With 2 bases removed from V and 2 bases from J, the gap between germline ends came to 9 bases. The DNA for the CDR3 is TGTGCCAGTAGTATAATTCAGAAGAACTATGGCTACACCTTC. It yields the protein CASSIIQKNYGYTF.

The V and J genes are TRBV6-1 and TRBJ1-2; D may be TRBD1 (5 bases). The CDR3 sequence is 15 residues long. Trimming left V 1 base short and J 2 bases short, with 11 bases between. Germline assignment: CDR1 MNHNS and CDR2 SASEGT. CDR3 DNA: TGTGCCAGCAGTGAAGGGCAGGGCCGGAACTATGGCTACACCTTC. This codes for CASSEGQGRNYGYTF.

This clone was picked up one time. This specimen includes other DNA sequences encoding the same CDR3. This sequence joins TRBV30 and TRBJ1-5; D is undetermined. The V end lost 2 bases, the J end lost 4 bases, and 9 bases lay between the germline ends. The germline gives CDR1 GTSNPN, CDR2 SVGIG (reference sequence). The CDR3 sequence is 13 residues long. CDR3 amino acids: CAWSKGGNQPQHF. DNA of the CDR3: TGTGCCTGGAGTAAAGGAGGAAATCAGCCCCAGCATTTT.

This chain connects TRBV7-9 to TRBJ1-4, with 7 bases aligning to TRBD1. Germline CDR1 SEHNR, CDR2 FQNEAQ (reference sequence). The CDR3 has 14 amino acids. V was pared by 3 bases and J by 6 bases, with 4 bases of the junction left unmatched. The CDR3 protein is CASSFSRGDEKLFF. The CDR3 DNA sequence: TGTGCCAGCAGCTTCTCCAGGGGGGATGAAAAACTGTTTTTT. Using reference TRBV7-9 and TRBJ1-4 for the parts outside the CDR3, the full variable domain is DTGVSQNPRHKITKRGQNVTFRCDPISEHNRLYWYRQTLGQGPEFLTYFQNEAQLEKSRLLSDRFSAERPKGSFSTLEIQRTEQGDSAMYLCASSFSRGDEKLFFGSGTQLSVL.

The gene calls are TRBV4-1 and TRBJ2-7, with 7 bases identical to TRBD1. CDR1 is MGHRA and CDR2 is YSYEKL in the germline V gene. This CDR3 comprises 16 residues. Germline trimming cut 2 bases from V and 7 bases from J; bases unmatched to any gene: 14. This chain's CDR3 is CASSQPPGTAVYEQYF. The CDR3 DNA reads as TGCGCCAGCAGCCAACCCCCCGGGACAGCCGTGTATGAGCAGTACTTC.